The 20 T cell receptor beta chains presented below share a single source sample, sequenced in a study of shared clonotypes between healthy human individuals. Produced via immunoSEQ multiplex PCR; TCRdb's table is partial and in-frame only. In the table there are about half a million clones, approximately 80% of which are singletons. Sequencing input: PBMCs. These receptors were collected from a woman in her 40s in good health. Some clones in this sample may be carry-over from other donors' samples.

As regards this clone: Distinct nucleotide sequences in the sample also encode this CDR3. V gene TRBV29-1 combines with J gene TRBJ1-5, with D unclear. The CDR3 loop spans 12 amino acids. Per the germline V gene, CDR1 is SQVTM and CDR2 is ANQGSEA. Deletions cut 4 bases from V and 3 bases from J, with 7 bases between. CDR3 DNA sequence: TGCAGCGTTGTGGCGGACAATCAGCCCCAGCATTTT. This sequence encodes CSVVADNQPQHF.

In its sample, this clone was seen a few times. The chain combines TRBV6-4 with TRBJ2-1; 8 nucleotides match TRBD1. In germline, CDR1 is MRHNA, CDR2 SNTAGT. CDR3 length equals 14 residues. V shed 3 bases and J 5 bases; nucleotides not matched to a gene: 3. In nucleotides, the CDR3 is TGTGCCAGCAGTGAGGGACAGGAGAACAATGAGCAGTTCTTC. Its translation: CASSEGQENNEQFF.

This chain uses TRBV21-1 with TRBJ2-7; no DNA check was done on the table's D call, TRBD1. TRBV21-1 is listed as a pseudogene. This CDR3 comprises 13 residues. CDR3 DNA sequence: TGTGCCACCTCCGGACAGGAGTCCTACGAGCAGTACTTC. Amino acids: CATSGQESYEQYF.

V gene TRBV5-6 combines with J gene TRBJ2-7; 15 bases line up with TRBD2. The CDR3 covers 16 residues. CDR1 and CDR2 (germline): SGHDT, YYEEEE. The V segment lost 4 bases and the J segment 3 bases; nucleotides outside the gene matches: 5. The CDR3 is CASSPGLAGGSYEQYF. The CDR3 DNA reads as TGTGCCAGCAGCCCGGGACTAGCGGGAGGAAGCTACGAGCAGTACTTC.

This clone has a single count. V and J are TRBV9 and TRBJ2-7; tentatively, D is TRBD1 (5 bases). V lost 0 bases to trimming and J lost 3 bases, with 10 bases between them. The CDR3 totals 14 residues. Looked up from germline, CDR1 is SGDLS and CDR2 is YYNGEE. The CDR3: CASSVDQGVYEQYF. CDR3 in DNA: TGTGCCAGCAGCGTAGATCAGGGCGTCTACGAGCAGTACTTC.

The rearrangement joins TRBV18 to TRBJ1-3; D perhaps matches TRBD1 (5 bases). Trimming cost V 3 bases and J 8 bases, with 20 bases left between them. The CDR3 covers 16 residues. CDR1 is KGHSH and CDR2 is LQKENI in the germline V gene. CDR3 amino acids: CASSPRAARAGDTIYF. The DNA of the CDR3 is TGTGCCAGCTCACCGAGGGCCGCCAGGGCGGGCGACACCATATATTTT.

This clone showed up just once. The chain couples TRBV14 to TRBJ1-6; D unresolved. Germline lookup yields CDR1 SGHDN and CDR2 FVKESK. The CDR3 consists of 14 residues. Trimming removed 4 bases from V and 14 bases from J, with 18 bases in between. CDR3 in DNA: TGTGCCAGCAGCCCCTACCAACCGAGGGAAGCCCTCCACTTT. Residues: CASSPYQPREALHF.

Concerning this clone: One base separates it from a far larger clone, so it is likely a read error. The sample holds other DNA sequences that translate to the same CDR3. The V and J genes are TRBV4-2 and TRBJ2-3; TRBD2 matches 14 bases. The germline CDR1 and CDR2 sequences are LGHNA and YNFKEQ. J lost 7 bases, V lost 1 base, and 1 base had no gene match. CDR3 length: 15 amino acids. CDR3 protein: CASSQGTSGRNTQYF. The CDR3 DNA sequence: TGTGCCAGCAGCCAAGGGACTAGCGGGAGGAATACGCAGTATTTT.

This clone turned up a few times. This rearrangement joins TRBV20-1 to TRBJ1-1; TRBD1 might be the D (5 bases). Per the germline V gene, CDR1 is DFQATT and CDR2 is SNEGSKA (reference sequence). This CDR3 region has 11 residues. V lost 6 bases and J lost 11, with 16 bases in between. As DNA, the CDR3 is TGCAGTGCCGCGCCACCGCGGGGGGCTTTCTTT. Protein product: CSAAPPRGAFF.

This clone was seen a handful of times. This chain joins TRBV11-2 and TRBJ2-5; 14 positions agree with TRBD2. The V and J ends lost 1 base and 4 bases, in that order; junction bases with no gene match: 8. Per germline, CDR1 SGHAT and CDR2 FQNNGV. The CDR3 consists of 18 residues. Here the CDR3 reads CASSLGRLAGGPLETQYF. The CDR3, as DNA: TGTGCCAGCAGCTTAGGTAGACTAGCGGGAGGGCCACTAGAGACCCAGTACTTC.

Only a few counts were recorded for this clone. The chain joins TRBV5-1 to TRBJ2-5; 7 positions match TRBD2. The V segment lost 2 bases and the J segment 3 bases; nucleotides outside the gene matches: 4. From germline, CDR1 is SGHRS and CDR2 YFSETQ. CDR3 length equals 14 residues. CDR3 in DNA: TGCGCCAGCAGCTTCGGCCTAGCGGAAGAGACCCAGTACTTC. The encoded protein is CASSFGLAEETQYF.

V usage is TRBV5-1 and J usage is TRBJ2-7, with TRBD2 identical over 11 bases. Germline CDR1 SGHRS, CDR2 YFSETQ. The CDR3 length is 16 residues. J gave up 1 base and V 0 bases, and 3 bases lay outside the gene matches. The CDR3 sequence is CASSLGTSGSSYEQYF. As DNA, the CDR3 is TGCGCCAGCAGCTTGGGGACTAGCGGGTCATCCTACGAGCAGTACTTC.

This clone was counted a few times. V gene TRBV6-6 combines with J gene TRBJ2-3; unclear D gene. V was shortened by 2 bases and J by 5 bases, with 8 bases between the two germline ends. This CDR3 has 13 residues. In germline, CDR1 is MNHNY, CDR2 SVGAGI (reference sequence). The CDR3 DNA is TGTGCCAGCAGTTACAAGGTTGGAGATACGCAGTATTTT. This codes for CASSYKVGDTQYF.

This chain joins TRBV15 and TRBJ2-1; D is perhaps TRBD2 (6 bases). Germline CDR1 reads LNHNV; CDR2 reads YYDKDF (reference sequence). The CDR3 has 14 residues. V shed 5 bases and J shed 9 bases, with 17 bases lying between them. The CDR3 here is CATSGLVGGAEQFF. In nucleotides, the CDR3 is TGTGCCACCAGCGGCCTCGTGGGCGGGGCTGAGCAGTTCTTC.

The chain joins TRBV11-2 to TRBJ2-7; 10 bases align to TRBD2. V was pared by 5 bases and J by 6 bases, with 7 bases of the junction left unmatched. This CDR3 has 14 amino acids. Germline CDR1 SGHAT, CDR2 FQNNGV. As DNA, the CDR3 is TGTGCCAGCAGCCTGGGGACTAGCGCCTCCGAGCAGTACTTC. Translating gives CASSLGTSASEQYF.

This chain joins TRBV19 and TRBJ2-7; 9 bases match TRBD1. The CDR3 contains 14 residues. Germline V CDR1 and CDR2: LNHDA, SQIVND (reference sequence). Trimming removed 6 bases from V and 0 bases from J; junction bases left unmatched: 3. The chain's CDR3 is CASRQQGASYEQYF. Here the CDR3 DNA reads TGTGCCAGTAGGCAACAGGGGGCCTCCTACGAGCAGTACTTC.

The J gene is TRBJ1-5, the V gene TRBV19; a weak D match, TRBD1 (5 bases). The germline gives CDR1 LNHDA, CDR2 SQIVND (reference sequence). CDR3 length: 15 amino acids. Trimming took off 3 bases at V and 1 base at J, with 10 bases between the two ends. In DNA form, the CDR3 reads TGTGCCAGTAGTATCGGGGACCGGAGCAATCAGCCCCAGCATTTT. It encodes CASSIGDRSNQPQHF.

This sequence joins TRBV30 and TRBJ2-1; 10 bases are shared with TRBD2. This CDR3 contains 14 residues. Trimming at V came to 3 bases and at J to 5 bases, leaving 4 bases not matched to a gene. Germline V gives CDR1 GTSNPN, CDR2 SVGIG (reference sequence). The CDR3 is CAWSLAGAHNEQFF. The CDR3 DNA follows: TGTGCCTGGAGCCTAGCGGGAGCCCACAATGAGCAGTTCTTC.

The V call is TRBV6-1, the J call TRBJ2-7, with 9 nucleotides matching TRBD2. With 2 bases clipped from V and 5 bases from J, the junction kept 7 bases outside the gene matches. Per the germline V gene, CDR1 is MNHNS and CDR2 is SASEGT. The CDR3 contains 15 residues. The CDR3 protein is CASSEWASGTDEQYF. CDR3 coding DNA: TGTGCCAGCAGTGAATGGGCTAGCGGGACTGACGAGCAGTACTTC.

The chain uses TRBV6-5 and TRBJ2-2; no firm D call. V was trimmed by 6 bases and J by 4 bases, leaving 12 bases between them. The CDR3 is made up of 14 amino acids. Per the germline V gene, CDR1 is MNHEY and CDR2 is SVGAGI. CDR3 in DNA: TGTGCCAGCAGCCCTCCGTTAGGCACCGGGGAGCTGTTTTTT. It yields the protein CASSPPLGTGELFF.